The entry that follows covers one T cell receptor (beta chain) sequence. The CDR3 has 15 residues. V gave up 7 bases and J gave up 1 base; unmatched junction bases: 4. Generated by immunoSEQ multiplex PCR, the TCRdb table keeps only in-frame clones and is missing some. The sample includes roughly 550,000 clones, approximately 80% of them seen just once. These data are taken from a study of shared T cell receptors in the human thymus. These data also featured in a second study, about human thymus T cells. That work states: The sample donors, healthy Finnish infants, were having corrective surgery for congenital heart defects. Resections removed during corrective heart surgery provided the thymus tissue used. What appeared biased in thymic and blood repertoires was the usage of V and J genes.

This receptor was identified in a boy younger than two with a congenital heart defect. Sequenced sample: thymocytes. V is TRBV23-1 and J is TRBJ1-5; 10 bases are a match to TRBD1. Being an ORF, TRBV23-1 has a function that is uncertain. CDR3: CASKDRGLSNQPQHF. In DNA, the CDR3 is TGCGCCAGCAAGGACAGGGGGTTGAGCAATCAGCCCCAGCATTTT.